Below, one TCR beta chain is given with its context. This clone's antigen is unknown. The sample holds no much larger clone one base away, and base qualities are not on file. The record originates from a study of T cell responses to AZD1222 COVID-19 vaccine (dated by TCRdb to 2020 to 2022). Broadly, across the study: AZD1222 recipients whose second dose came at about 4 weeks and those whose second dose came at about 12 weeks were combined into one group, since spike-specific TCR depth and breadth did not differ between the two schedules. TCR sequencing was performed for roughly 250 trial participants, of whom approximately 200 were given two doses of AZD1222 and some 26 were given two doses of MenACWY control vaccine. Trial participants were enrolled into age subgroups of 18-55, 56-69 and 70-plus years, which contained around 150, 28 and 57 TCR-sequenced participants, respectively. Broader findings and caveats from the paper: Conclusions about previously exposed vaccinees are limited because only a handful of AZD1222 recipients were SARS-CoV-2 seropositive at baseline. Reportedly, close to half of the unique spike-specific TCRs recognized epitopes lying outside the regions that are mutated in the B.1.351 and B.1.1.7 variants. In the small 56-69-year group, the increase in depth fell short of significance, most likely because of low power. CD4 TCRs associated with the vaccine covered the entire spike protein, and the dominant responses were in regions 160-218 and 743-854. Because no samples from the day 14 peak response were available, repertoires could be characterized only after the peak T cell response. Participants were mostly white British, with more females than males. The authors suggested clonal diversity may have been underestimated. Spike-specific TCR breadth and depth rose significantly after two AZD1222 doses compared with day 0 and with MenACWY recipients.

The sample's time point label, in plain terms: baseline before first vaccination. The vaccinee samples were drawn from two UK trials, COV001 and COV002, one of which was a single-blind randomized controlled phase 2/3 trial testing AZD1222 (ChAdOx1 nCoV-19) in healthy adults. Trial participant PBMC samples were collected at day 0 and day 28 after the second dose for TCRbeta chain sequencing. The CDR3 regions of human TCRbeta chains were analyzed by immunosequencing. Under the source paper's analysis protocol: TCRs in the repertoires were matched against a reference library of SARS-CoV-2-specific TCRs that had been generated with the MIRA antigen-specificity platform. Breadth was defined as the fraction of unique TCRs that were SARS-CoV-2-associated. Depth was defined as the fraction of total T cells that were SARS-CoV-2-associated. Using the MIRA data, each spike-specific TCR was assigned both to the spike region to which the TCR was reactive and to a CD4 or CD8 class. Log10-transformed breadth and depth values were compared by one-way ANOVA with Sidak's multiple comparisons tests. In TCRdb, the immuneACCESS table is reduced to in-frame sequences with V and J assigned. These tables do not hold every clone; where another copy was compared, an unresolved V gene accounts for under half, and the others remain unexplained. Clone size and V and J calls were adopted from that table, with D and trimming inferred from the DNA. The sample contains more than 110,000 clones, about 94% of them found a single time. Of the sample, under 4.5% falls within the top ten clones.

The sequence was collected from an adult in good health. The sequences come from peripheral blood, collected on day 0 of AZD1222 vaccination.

The CDR3: CASSHSGHISYEQYF. In nucleotides, the sequence is TGTGCCAGCAGCCATAGCGGCCATATCTCCTACGAGCAGTACTTC. This chain joins TRBV5-6 to TRBJ2-7, with a weak D call of TRBD2 (6 bases match). Measured from the cysteine to the phenylalanine, the CDR3 is 15 residues long. Only the CDR3 region is kept as DNA, spanning 45 bases read in frame from base 1. CDR1 and CDR2 are read off the germline V gene as SGHDT and YYEEEE. The junction shows trimming of 4 bases on V and 0 bases on J, plus 14 bases between the germline ends.